The clone carrying this T cell receptor (beta chain) came up once. What it binds is not known. The sample originates from a study of regulatory T cells. Study-wide points: In CD3G-deficient patients, conventional CD4+ T cells were enriched for hydrophobic CDR3 residues at positions 6 and 7.

The CDR3 spans 17 residues. Primers: 52 TRBV forward and 13 TRBJ reverse. Clones were read by immunoSEQ multiplex PCR, and TCRdb kept only the in-frame ones, dropping some. The repertoire holds 25,000 to 35,000 clones, with under 95% as singletons. Sequencing was performed on conventional CD4+ T cells sorted from blood. The receptor was isolated from a person under 30 with CD3G deficiency. The V and J genes are TRBV21-1 and TRBJ2-7; the D segment call TRBD2 is taken from the table without a DNA check. TRBV21-1 constitutes a pseudogene. The CDR3 protein is CASSKGCRRGAWGEQYF. DNA of the CDR3: TGTGCCAGCAGCAAAGGTTGTCGGCGGGGAGCGTGGGGCGAGCAGTACTTC.